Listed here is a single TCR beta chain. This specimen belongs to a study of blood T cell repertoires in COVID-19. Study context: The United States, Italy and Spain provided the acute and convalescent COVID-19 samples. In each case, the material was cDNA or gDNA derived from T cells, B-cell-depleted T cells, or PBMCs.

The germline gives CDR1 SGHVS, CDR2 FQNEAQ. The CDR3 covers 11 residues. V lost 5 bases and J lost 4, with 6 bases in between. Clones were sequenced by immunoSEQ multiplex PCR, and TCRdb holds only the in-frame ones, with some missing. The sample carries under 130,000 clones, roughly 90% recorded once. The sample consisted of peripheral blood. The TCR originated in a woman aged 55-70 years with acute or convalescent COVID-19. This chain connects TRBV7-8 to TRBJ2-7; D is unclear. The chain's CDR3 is CASSAAYEQYF. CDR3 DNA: TGTGCCAGCAGCGCGGCGTACGAGCAGTACTTC.